One and the same sample provided the 31 T cell receptor beta chains below, sequenced in a study of cytomegalovirus exposure and HLA in healthy donors. PCR was performed using 60 Vbeta and 13 Jbeta primers. The assay was immunoSEQ multiplex PCR, and TCRdb's table has in-frame clones only and misses some. Of 120,000 or so clones listed, over 65% were seen once; the top ten hold 11%. The source material was PBMCs. These receptors originate from a woman between 50 and 59 years old in good health and CMV-seropositive.

This clone has a handful of counts. The chain carries TRBV11-2 and TRBJ2-1; no reliable D call. The CDR3 totals 15 residues. Germline CDR1 SGHAT, CDR2 FQNNGV. The V gene lost 7 bases and the J gene lost 3 bases, with 16 bases spanning the gap. The CDR3 protein is CASIYSLNRYNEQFF. The CDR3 DNA reads as TGTGCCAGCATCTACAGCCTGAACCGCTACAATGAGCAGTTCTTC. Full variable domain (remainder filled in from reference TRBV11-2 and TRBJ2-1): EAGVAQSPRYKIIEKRQSVAFWCNPISGHATLYWYQQILGQGPKLLIQFQNNGVVDDSQLPKDRFSAERLKGVDSTLKIQPAKLEDSAVYLCASIYSLNRYNEQFFGPGTRLTVL.

J is TRBJ2-7 and V is TRBV28; a weak D match, TRBD2 (7 bases). Germline V gives CDR1 MDHEN, CDR2 SYDVKM. V was trimmed by 5 bases and J by 5 bases, leaving 16 bases between them. The CDR3 is 14 amino acids. The CDR3 DNA is TGTGCCAGCAGTCCTGACATAGGGGGGGACGAGCAGTACTTC. Protein product: CASSPDIGGDEQYF.

This clone was seen more than once but under ten times. This chain uses TRBV2 with TRBJ1-1, with a weak D call TRBD1 (6 bases). Trimming took off 1 base at V and 7 bases at J, with 13 bases between the two ends. The CDR3 consists of 14 residues. The V gene's germline CDR1 is SNHLY and CDR2 FYNNEI. CDR3 amino acids: CASSEVGGLGEAFF. CDR3 coding DNA: TGTGCCAGCAGTGAAGTTGGGGGCCTGGGTGAAGCTTTCTTT.

In its sample, this clone was seen once. The rearrangement joins TRBV15 to TRBJ1-5; D unresolved. CDR3 length: 12 amino acids. CDR1 LNHNV and CDR2 YYDKDF come from the germline V gene (reference sequence). V lost 2 bases, J lost 6 bases, and 5 bases lay in between. The CDR3 spells CATSRRGQPQHF. The DNA of the CDR3 is TGTGCCACCAGCAGACGGGGTCAGCCCCAGCATTTT.

The V and J genes are TRBV7-2 and TRBJ1-4, with D tentatively TRBD1 (6 bases). V was clipped by 4 bases and J by 0 bases, with 9 bases between them. Germline values: CDR1 SGHTA, CDR2 FQGNSA. CDR3 size: 15 residues. The chain's CDR3 is CASSSGVATNEKLFF. In DNA form, the CDR3 reads TGTGCCAGCAGCTCAGGGGTTGCAACTAATGAAAAACTGTTTTTT. The full variable domain, completed using reference TRBV7-2 and TRBJ1-4, is GAGVSQSPSNKVTEKGKDVELRCDPISGHTALYWYRQSLGQGLEFLIYFQGNSAPDKSGLPSDRFSAERTGGSVSTLTIQRTQQEDSAVYLCASSSGVATNEKLFFGSGTQLSVL.

The chain has TRBV30 and TRBJ2-7; D is perhaps TRBD1 (6 bases). V was clipped by 6 bases and J by 3 bases, with 15 bases between them. This CDR3 has 13 amino acids. CDR1 and CDR2 (germline): GTSNPN, SVGIG (reference sequence). The CDR3 nucleotides read TGTGCCTGCTCGGACAGCCCAAACTACGAGCAGTACTTC. Encoded protein: CACSDSPNYEQYF.

This clone was seen a handful of times. This rearrangement joins TRBV5-4 to TRBJ1-2, with D perhaps matching TRBD1 (6 bases). This CDR3 comprises 16 residues. From germline, CDR1 is SGHNT and CDR2 YYREEE (reference sequence). V was clipped by 0 bases and J by 0 bases, with 12 bases between them. This CDR3 is CASSLGGGSTNYGYTF. In nucleotides, the CDR3 is TGTGCCAGCAGCTTGGGGGGGGGCAGCACTAACTATGGCTACACCTTC.

This clone rates as medium-sized. V and J are TRBV5-1 and TRBJ2-1; TRBD2 agrees at 7 bases. V lost 0 bases, J lost 9 bases, and 3 bases stayed unmatched. The V gene's germline CDR1 is SGHRS and CDR2 YFSETQ. CDR3 length: 13 residues. CDR3 sequence reads: CASSLELATEQFF. The CDR3 DNA reads as TGCGCCAGCAGCTTGGAACTAGCGACTGAGCAGTTCTTC.

This chain uses TRBV7-9 with TRBJ1-2; 8 nucleotides agree with TRBD1. Germline V gene lookup returns CDR1 SEHNR and CDR2 FQNEAQ (reference sequence). This CDR3 has 15 residues. V trimming: 4 bases; J trimming: 3 bases; junction bases outside the gene matches: 7. Here the CDR3 reads CASSSSDRADYGYTF. DNA of the CDR3: TGTGCCAGCAGCTCATCGGACAGGGCCGACTATGGCTACACCTTC. Looking up the rest from reference TRBV7-9 and TRBJ1-2 gives the full variable domain: DTGVSQNPRHKITKRGQNVTFRCDPISEHNRLYWYRQTLGQGPEFLTYFQNEAQLEKSRLLSDRFSAERPKGSFSTLEIQRTEQGDSAMYLCASSSSDRADYGYTFGSGTRLTVV.

The chain uses TRBV29-1 and TRBJ1-4; TRBD1 agrees at 8 bases. The length of the CDR3 is 13 residues. The germline V gene has CDR1 SQVTM and CDR2 ANQGSEA. Trimming took 4 bases from V and 6 from J; bases not matched to a gene: 4. CDR3 sequence reads: CSVVQGADEKLFF. CDR3 sequence (DNA): TGCAGCGTTGTTCAGGGGGCGGATGAAAAACTGTTTTTT.

The chain joins TRBV7-9 to TRBJ2-7, with D uncertain. CDR3 length: 13 residues. Trimming cost V 1 base and J 3 bases, with 7 bases left between them. Germline V gene data show CDR1 as SEHNR and CDR2 as FQNEAQ (reference sequence). CDR3 in amino acids: CASSLGAVYEQYF. The CDR3 coding sequence is TGTGCCAGCAGCTTAGGGGCAGTCTACGAGCAGTACTTC.

The V gene is TRBV6-1, the J gene TRBJ1-2; TRBD1 aligns across 7 bases. The ends lost 0 bases at V and 6 bases at J; junction bases unmatched: 7. There are 15 residues in the CDR3. Germline V CDR1 and CDR2: MNHNS, SASEGT. In DNA, the CDR3 is TGTGCCAGCAGTGAAGCCCCAGGGGGGTCGCATGGCTACACCTTC. This encodes CASSEAPGGSHGYTF.

This chain joins TRBV7-2 and TRBJ2-4, with a possible D match to TRBD1 (5 bases). V was trimmed by 1 base and J by 5 bases, leaving 12 bases between them. Germline V gene data show CDR1 as SGHTA and CDR2 as FQGNSA. The CDR3 contains 15 residues. Here the CDR3 DNA reads TGTGCCAGCAGCTTAGGGGCCTCACAGGAAAACATTCAGTACTTC. Translating it yields CASSLGASQENIQYF.

This rearrangement joins TRBV6-5 to TRBJ1-1; D perhaps matches TRBD1 (6 bases). V lost 7 bases to trimming and J lost 1 base, with 10 bases between them. Germline CDR1 is MNHEY and CDR2 is SVGAGI. The CDR3 is made up of 13 amino acids. The CDR3 reads CASKGTKNTEAFF. CDR3 coding DNA: TGTGCCAGCAAAGGGACAAAGAACACTGAAGCTTTCTTT.

CDR3: CASSFASGSYNEQFF. For the CDR3, the DNA is TGTGCCAGCAGTTTCGCTAGCGGGTCCTACAATGAGCAGTTCTTC. The rearrangement links TRBV7-3 to TRBJ2-1; the match to TRBD2 covers 8 bases. In germline, CDR1 is SGHTA, CDR2 FQGTGA. The CDR3 runs 15 residues. V lost 6 bases to trimming and J lost 1 base; unmatched junction nucleotides: 5.

This clone has only one observation. The chain carries TRBV6-5 and TRBJ2-1; weak D call: TRBD2 (6 bases). The CDR3 loop spans 14 amino acids. V lost 10 bases to trimming and J lost 8 bases, with 21 bases between them. From germline, CDR1 is MNHEY and CDR2 SVGAGI. CDR3 amino acids: CATTGGIGGDEQFF. CDR3 DNA sequence: TGTGCCACGACTGGCGGGATTGGAGGCGATGAGCAGTTCTTC.

This clone was seen once. The chain combines TRBV7-6 with TRBJ1-3; D may be TRBD1 (6 bases). The CDR3 is 15 amino acids. The germline CDR1 and CDR2 sequences are SGHVS and FNYEAQ. Trimming shortened V by 3 bases and J by 4 bases, and 13 bases separated the two germline ends. The CDR3 coding sequence is TGTGCCAGCAGCTTCGGTACAGGGTCGGGAAACACCATATATTTT. Its translation: CASSFGTGSGNTIYF.

J is TRBJ1-2 and V is TRBV7-6; D might be TRBD1 (6 bases). Germline values: CDR1 SGHVS, CDR2 FNYEAQ. The CDR3 contains 16 residues. Trimming took off 4 bases at V and 1 base at J, with 16 bases between the two ends. The CDR3 DNA reads TGTGCCAGCAGCTCACAACCACAGGGTGGTAACTATGGCTACACCTTC. This sequence encodes CASSSQPQGGNYGYTF.

The rearrangement links TRBV6-1 to TRBJ2-7, with 7 bases aligning to TRBD1. Trimming cost V 7 bases and J 0 bases; bases outside gene matches: 9. Germline loops: CDR1 MNHNS, CDR2 SASEGT. This CDR3 is 15 amino acids long. The CDR3 bases are TGTGCCAGCACTTCACAACAGGGGTTCTCCTACGAGCAGTACTTC. This sequence encodes CASTSQQGFSYEQYF.

J is TRBJ1-3 and V is TRBV19; D is unclear. Per germline, CDR1 LNHDA and CDR2 SQIVND (reference sequence). The V end was cut by 8 bases, the J end by 6 bases, with 11 bases between. This CDR3 region has 12 residues. The CDR3 region is CASAGSVNTIYF. CDR3 in DNA: TGTGCCAGTGCGGGATCGGTAAACACCATATATTTT.

The V and J genes are TRBV30 and TRBJ2-3; D is unresolved. Germline loops: CDR1 GTSNPN, CDR2 SVGIG (reference sequence). The V end was cut by 6 bases, the J end by 6 bases, with 13 bases between. The CDR3 runs to 12 residues. CDR3 loop: CACDPRKDTQYF. Here the CDR3 DNA reads TGTGCCTGTGACCCCAGGAAGGATACGCAGTATTTT.

The CDR3 nucleotides read TGTGCCTGGGACTCCATCTACGAGCAGTACTTC. As protein: CAWDSIYEQYF. The chain joins TRBV30 to TRBJ2-7; no reliable D call. This CDR3 spans 11 amino acids. V lost 5 bases and J lost 3, with 8 bases in between. CDR1 is GTSNPN, CDR2 SVGIG, per germline (reference sequence).

This clone was seen just once. The genes are TRBV28 and TRBJ2-5; 9 nucleotides match TRBD1. From germline, CDR1 is MDHEN and CDR2 SYDVKM. The CDR3 covers 15 residues. The ends lost 5 bases at V and 4 bases at J; junction bases unmatched: 8. The CDR3 nucleotides are TGTGCCAGCAGTAAGGGACAGGGTATTAGAGAGACCCAGTACTTC. This codes for CASSKGQGIRETQYF.

This chain connects TRBV27 to TRBJ1-1, with 9 bases fitting TRBD1. The CDR3 spans 15 residues. Germline-derived CDR1 and CDR2 are MNHEY and SMNVEV (reference sequence). V trimming: 2 bases; J trimming: 5 bases; junction bases outside the gene matches: 6. The CDR3 loop reads CASSLGQGYRTEAFF. The CDR3 DNA reads TGTGCCAGCAGTTTAGGACAGGGGTATCGTACTGAAGCTTTCTTT.

The genes are TRBV6-6 and TRBJ1-1; D is unresolved. Germline V gene sequence: CDR1 MNHNY, CDR2 SVGAGI (reference sequence). Trimming shortened V by 1 base and J by 5 bases, and 11 bases separated the two germline ends. This CDR3 has 14 residues. The chain's CDR3 is CASSYWGEETEAFF. The CDR3 DNA follows: TGTGCCAGCAGTTACTGGGGAGAGGAGACTGAAGCTTTCTTT.

The gene calls are TRBV28 and TRBJ2-5; 12 bases are shared with TRBD1. From germline, CDR1 is MDHEN and CDR2 SYDVKM. The CDR3 covers 16 residues. V lost 10 bases, J lost 5 bases, and 14 bases stayed unmatched. The CDR3 here is CAIEAGTGGNGETQYF. The CDR3 DNA reads TGTGCCATCGAGGCCGGGACAGGGGGCAACGGCGAGACCCAGTACTTC.

V is TRBV4-1 and J is TRBJ2-2, with 10 bases identical to TRBD1. CDR3 size: 16 residues. J gave up 6 bases and V 4 bases, and 8 bases lay outside the gene matches. Per germline, CDR1 MGHRA and CDR2 YSYEKL. Here the CDR3 reads CASSPGSGQGAGELFF. DNA of the CDR3: TGCGCCAGCAGCCCGGGGTCCGGACAGGGGGCCGGGGAGCTGTTTTTT.

The genes are TRBV2 and TRBJ2-7; TRBD1 matches at 7 bases. Trimming took 4 bases from V and 2 from J; bases not matched to a gene: 5. This CDR3 contains 14 residues. Germline V lookup: CDR1 SNHLY, CDR2 FYNNEI. DNA of the CDR3: TGTGCCAGCAGTGCGACAGGGTCAACCTACGAGCAGTACTTC. This encodes CASSATGSTYEQYF.

V gene TRBV5-1 combines with J gene TRBJ1-1, with a tentative D call TRBD1 (6 bases). The V end lost 0 bases, the J end lost 6 bases, and 9 bases lay between the germline ends. The CDR3 has 13 residues. The germline gives CDR1 SGHRS, CDR2 YFSETQ. In DNA form, the CDR3 reads TGCGCCAGCAGCTTGGAACAGGGTTCTGAAGCTTTCTTT. This encodes CASSLEQGSEAFF.

The V and J genes are TRBV5-6 and TRBJ2-3, with 13 bases fitting TRBD2. J was trimmed by 3 bases and V by 3 bases; bases with no gene match: 4. Per germline, CDR1 SGHDT and CDR2 YYEEEE. CDR3 length: 16 residues. The CDR3 DNA is TGTGCCAGCAGCTCAATACTAGCGGGAGGGACAGATACGCAGTATTTT. Protein product: CASSSILAGGTDTQYF.

This chain uses TRBV5-1 with TRBJ1-2; D not certain. Trimming cost V 4 bases and J 2 bases, with 15 bases left between them. Germline V CDR1 and CDR2: SGHRS, YFSETQ. This CDR3 is 15 amino acids long. CDR3 protein: CASSQRAGENYGYTF. The CDR3 DNA reads as TGCGCCAGCAGCCAACGGGCGGGAGAGAACTATGGCTACACCTTC.